This T cell receptor (beta chain) was sequenced for a study of blood T cells in healthy people across ages. Whole-study context: There was about one barcoded beta molecule captured by template switching per two T cells.

The donors, all healthy, were Caucasians living in Russia, aged about 6 to 90. The CDR3 is 16 residues long. Germline lookup yields CDR1 SGDLS and CDR2 YYNGEE. Together with a sample-barcoded 5' primer, a J-beta primer mix was included in a second PCR lasting about 7 to 11 cycles. A minimum of 3 million CDR3-containing paired-end reads was obtained for each sample. TCRdb re-called the 5' RACE reads through MiXCR, storing one row per CDR3 protein. The data contain more than 1 million distinct CDR3 sequences, 40% to 45% of them singletons. This TCR was sampled from a woman aged 60-75 years in good health. The specimen sequenced was blood. This chain uses TRBV9 with TRBJ2-5; 14 bases are a match to TRBD2. The closer fit of TRBJ2-4 to the DNA end suggests the J call may be wrong. CDR3 coding DNA: TGTGCCAGCAGCCCTGGGACTAGCGGGAGTATCGACATTCAGTACTTC. Translating gives CASSPGTSGSIDIQYF.